This T cell receptor beta chain was found in a study of monozygotic twins with cystic fibrosis. About the study: Libraries were built from three micrograms of fragmented DNA using approximately 16 PCR cycles. Whole-study results and caveats: Co-twins had the most similar V usage for 13 of 16 pairs, J for 8. Monozygotic CF twins shared more identical nucleotide clonotypes than unrelated patients. Shared CDR3 numbers were not associated with age, concordance or severity.

TCRdb's table, derived via immunoSEQ multiplex PCR, lists solely in-frame clones and lacks some. The profile shows approximately 34,000 clones, just over 95% of them singletons. In the case of this clone: Its antigen is still unknown.

The CDR3 is 16 residues long. The V end was cut by 5 bases, the J end by 3 bases, with 20 bases between. Germline CDR1 SGHTA, CDR2 FQGNSA. V is TRBV7-2 and J is TRBJ2-7; no clear D gene. The sequenced sample consisted of blood. The sequence derives from a girl aged 2-10 years with cystic fibrosis. The CDR3 protein is CASSLSVAPRLYEQYF. CDR3 nucleotide sequence: TGTGCCAGCAGCCTCTCCGTCGCCCCGCGACTCTACGAGCAGTACTTC.